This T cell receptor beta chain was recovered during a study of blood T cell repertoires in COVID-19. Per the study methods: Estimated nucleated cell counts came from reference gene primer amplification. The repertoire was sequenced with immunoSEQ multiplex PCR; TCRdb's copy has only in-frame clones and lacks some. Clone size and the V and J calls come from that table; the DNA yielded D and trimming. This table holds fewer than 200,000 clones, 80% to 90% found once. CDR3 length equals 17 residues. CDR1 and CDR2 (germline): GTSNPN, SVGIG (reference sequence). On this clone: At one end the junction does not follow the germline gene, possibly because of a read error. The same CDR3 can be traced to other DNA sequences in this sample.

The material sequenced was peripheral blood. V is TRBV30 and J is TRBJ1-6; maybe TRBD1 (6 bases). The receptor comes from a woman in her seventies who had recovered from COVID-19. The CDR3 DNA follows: TGTGCCTGGAGTCCCTATTGGGGGCCCGGAGGAGATTCACCTCTCCACTTT. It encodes CAWSPYWGPGGDSPLHF.